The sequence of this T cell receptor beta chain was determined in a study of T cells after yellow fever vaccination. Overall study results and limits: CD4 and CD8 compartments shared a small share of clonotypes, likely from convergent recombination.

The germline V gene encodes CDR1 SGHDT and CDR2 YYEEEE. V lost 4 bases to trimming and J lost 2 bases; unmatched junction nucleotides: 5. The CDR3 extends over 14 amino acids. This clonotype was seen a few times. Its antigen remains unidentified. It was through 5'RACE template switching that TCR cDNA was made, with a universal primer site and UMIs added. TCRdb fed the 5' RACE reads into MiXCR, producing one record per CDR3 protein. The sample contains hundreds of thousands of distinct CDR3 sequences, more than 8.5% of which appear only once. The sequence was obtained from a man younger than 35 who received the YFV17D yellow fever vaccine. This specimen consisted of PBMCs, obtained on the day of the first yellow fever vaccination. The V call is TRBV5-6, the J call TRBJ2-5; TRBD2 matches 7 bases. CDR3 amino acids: CASSAGTKQETQYF. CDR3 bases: TGTGCCAGCAGCGCCGGGACTAAACAAGAGACCCAGTACTTC.